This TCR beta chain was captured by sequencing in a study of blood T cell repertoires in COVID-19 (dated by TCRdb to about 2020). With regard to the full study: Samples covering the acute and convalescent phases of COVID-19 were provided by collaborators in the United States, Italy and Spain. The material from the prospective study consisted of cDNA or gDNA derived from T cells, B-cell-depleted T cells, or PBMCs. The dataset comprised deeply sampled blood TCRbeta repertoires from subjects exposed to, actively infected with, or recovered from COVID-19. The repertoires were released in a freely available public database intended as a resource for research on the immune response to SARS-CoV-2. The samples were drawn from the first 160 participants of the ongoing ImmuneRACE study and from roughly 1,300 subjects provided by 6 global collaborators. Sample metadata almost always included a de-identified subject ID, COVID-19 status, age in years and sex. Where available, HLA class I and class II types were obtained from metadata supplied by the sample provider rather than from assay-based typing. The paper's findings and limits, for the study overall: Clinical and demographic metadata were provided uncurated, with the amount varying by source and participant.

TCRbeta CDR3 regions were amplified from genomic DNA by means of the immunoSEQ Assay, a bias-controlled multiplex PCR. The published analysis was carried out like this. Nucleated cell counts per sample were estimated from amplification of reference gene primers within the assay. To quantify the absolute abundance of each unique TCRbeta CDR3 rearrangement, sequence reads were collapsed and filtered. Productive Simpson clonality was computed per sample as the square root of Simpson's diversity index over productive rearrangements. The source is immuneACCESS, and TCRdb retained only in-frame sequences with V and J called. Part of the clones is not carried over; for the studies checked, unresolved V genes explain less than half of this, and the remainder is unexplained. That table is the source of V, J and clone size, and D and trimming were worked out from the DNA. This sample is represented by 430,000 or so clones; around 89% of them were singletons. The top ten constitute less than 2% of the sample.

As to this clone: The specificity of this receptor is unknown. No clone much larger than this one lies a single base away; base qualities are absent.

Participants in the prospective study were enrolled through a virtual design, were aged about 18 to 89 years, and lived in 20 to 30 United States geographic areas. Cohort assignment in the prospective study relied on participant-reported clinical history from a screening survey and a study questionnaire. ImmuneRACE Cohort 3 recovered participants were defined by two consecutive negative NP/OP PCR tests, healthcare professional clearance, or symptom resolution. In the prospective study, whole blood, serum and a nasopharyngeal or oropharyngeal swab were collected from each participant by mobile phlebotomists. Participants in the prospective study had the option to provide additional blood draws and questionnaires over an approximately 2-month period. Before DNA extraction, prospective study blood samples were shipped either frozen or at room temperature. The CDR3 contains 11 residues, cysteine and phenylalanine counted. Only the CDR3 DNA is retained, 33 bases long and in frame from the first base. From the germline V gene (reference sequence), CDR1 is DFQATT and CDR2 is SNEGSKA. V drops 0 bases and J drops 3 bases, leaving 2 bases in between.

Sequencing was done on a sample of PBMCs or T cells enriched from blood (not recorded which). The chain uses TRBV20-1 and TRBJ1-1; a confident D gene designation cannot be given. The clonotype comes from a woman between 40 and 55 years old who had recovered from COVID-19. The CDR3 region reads CSARDYTEAFF. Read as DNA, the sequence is TGCAGTGCTAGAGACTACACTGAAGCTTTCTTT.